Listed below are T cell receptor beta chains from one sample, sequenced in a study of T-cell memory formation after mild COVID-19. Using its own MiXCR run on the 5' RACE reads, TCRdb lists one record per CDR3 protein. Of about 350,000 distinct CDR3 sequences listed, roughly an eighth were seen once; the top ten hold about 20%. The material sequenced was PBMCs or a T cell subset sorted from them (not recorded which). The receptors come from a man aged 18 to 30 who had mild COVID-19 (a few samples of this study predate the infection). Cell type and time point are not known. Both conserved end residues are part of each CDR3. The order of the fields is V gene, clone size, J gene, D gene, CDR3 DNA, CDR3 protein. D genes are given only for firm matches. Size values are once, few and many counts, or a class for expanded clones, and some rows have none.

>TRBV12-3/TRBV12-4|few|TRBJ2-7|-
TGTGCCAGCAGTTCATGGGGCTACGAGCAGTACTTC
CASSSWGYEQYF
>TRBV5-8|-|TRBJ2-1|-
TGTGCCAGCAGCGGCGGGACACTGGGTGAGCAGTTCTTC
CASSGGTLGEQFF
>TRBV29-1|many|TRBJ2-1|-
TGCAGCGTTGTTGGGGCAAATGAGCAGTTCTTC
CSVVGANEQFF
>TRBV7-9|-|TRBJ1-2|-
TGTGCCAGCAGCCAAAGCCGGGAAGGCTACACCTTC
CASSQSREGYTF
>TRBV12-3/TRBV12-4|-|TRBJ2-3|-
TGTGCCAGCAGTTCGGGACCCATGAGCGCAGATACGCAGTATTTT
CASSSGPMSADTQYF
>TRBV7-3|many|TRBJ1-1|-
TGTGCCAGCAGCTCCGGGGCCTTAGGGACTGAAGCTTTCTTT
CASSSGALGTEAFF
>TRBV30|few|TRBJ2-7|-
TGTGCCTGGAAAGCAATGGGGGCCAGCTACGAGCAGTACTTC
CAWKAMGASYEQYF
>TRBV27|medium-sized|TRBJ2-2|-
TGTGCCACTGGGTCGGCCAACACCGGGGAGCTGTTTTTT
CATGSANTGELFF
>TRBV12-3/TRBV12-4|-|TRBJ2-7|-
TGTGCCAGCAGCCGGTCGGCCGGGATCTCCTACGAGCAGTACTTC
CASSRSAGISYEQYF
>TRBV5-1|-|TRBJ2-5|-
TGCGCCAGCAGCTTGGGCGCTAGTATAGGAGAGACCCAGTACTTC
CASSLGASIGETQYF
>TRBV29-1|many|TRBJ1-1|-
TGCAGCGTTGAAGAACAGGGGAACACTGAAGCTTTCTTT
CSVEEQGNTEAFF
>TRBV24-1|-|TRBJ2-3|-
TGTGCCACCAGTGATCCGAGGGGGGCAGATACGCAGTATTTT
CATSDPRGADTQYF
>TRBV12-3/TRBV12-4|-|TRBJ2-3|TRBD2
TGTGCCAGCAATCTAGCGGGGGTCGCGCAGTATTTT
CASNLAGVAQYF
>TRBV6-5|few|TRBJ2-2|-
TGTGCCAGCAGTTATAAGGGGGACGGGGAGCTGTTTTTT
CASSYKGDGELFF
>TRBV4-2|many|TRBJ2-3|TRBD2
TGTGCCAGCAGCCAAGTAGTAGCGGGGAAGTCAGATACGCAGTATTTT
CASSQVVAGKSDTQYF
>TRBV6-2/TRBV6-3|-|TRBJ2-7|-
TGTGCCAGCAGTTACAACCAAAGGGGATGGGACGAGCAGTACTTC
CASSYNQRGWDEQYF
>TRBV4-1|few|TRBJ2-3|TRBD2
TGCGCCAGCAGTAGTAGCGGGGCATCTAGCACAGATACGCAGTATTTT
CASSSSGASSTDTQYF
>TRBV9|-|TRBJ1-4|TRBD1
TGTGCCAGCAGCGTGACAGGGGAAAAACTGTTTTTT
CASSVTGEKLFF
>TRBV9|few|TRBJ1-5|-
TGTGCCAGCAGCCAAGGAGGGGTTTGGCATCAGCCCCAGCATTTT
CASSQGGVWHQPQHF
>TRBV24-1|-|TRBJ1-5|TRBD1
TGTGCCACCAGTGATTCAAGCAGGGGGCAGGGCAATCAGCCCCAGCATTTT
CATSDSSRGQGNQPQHF
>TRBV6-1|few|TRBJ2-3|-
TGTGCCAGCAGTGCAGGGGTTGCGCAGTATTTT
CASSAGVAQYF
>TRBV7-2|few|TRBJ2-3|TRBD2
TGTGCCAGCAGCTATAGGGGGAGACTAGCGGGGGCCAAGGATACGCAGTATTTT
CASSYRGRLAGAKDTQYF
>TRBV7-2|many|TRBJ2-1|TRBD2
TGTGCCAGCAGCTTGCCGGGACTAGCGGGGAAGGATGAGCAGTTCTTC
CASSLPGLAGKDEQFF
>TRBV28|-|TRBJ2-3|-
TGTGCCAGCAGTTTCCCGGGGCGAGACACAGATACGCAGTATTTT
CASSFPGRDTDTQYF
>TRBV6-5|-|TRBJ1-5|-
TGTGCCAGCAGCCCGACGGGGGGTGCCCAGCATTTT
CASSPTGGAQHF
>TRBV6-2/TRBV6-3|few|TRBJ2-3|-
TGTGCCAGCAGCGACTTAGCAGATACGCAGTATTTT
CASSDLADTQYF
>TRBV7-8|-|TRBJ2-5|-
TGTGCCAGCAGCTTAACGGCTGCGGAGACCCAGTACTTC
CASSLTAAETQYF
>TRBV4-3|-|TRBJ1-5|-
TGCGCCAGCAGCCAAGAAGTACAGCCAAATCAGCCCCAGCATTTT
CASSQEVQPNQPQHF
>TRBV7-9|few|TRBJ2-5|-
TGTGCCAGCAGCTACCTCCTGGGAACTTTAGAGACCCAGTACTTC
CASSYLLGTLETQYF
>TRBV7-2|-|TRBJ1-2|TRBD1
TGTGCCAGCAGCCGGGACAGGGGGCATGGCTACACCTTC
CASSRDRGHGYTF
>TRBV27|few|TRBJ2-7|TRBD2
TGTGCCAGCAGTGACATAGCGGGGGCCTACGAGCAGTACTTC
CASSDIAGAYEQYF
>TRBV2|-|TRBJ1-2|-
TGTGCCAGCAGAATGGTCCAGGGAGACAGCTACACCTTC
CASRMVQGDSYTF
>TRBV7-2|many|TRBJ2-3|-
TGTGCCAGCAGCAAAGGGACGCTGGATACGCAGTATTTT
CASSKGTLDTQYF
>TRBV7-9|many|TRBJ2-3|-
TGTGCCAGCAGCTCGGAGAAAGTCACAGATACGCAGTATTTT
CASSSEKVTDTQYF
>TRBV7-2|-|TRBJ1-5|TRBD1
TGTGCCAGCAGCCCCGCGCAGGGGGATTTTCAGCCCCAGCATTTT
CASSPAQGDFQPQHF
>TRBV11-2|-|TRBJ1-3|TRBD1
TGTGCCAGCAGCTCCGGACAGGACGCTGGAAACACCATATATTTT
CASSSGQDAGNTIYF
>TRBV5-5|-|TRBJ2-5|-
TGTGCCAGCAGCTTGACTACCGGTAGCGCGAAGACCCAGTACTTC
CASSLTTGSAKTQYF
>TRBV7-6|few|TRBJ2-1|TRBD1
TGTGCCAGCAGCTTAACAGGGGGAGGAATAATAGAGCAGTTCTTC
CASSLTGGGIIEQFF
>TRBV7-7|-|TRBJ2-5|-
TGTGCCAGGAGCTTAGTACCAACAGGGGAGGCCTTCCAAGAGACCCAGTACTTC
CARSLVPTGEAFQETQYF
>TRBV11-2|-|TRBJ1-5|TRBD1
TGTGCCAGCAGCCGCTCTCCCTACAGGGGGAATCAGCCCCAGCATTTT
CASSRSPYRGNQPQHF
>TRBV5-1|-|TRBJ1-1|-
TGCGCCAGCACCAGGGACGGGAACACTGAAGCTTTCTTT
CASTRDGNTEAFF
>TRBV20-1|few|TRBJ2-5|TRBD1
TGCAGTGCTGGGGACAGGGGGCGGGAAGAGACCCAGTACTTC
CSAGDRGREETQYF
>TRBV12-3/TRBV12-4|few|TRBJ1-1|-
TGTGCCAGCCAAGCCGGGTCGAACACTGAAGCTTTCTTT
CASQAGSNTEAFF
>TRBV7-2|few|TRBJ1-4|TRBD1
TGTGCCAGCAGCTTGACAGGGTCGGGTGAAAAACTGTTTTTT
CASSLTGSGEKLFF